The entry below gives a single TCR beta chain sequence along with its context. The CDR3 is 17 residues long. The germline CDR1 and CDR2 sequences are MNHNY and SVGAGI (reference sequence). Germline trimming cut 8 bases from V and 6 bases from J; bases unmatched to any gene: 15. The data were produced by immunoSEQ multiplex PCR, yet TCRdb's version contains in-frame clones alone and is incomplete. The sample yields about 110,000 clones, 80% to 90% seen once. The sample comes from a study of blood T cell repertoires in COVID-19. Study summary: Acute and convalescent COVID-19 specimens originated in the United States, Italy and Spain. PBMCs, B-cell-depleted T cells, or T cells were the source of the cDNA or gDNA that made up the material.

The source material was peripheral blood. The J gene is TRBJ2-1, the V gene TRBV6-6; 11 nucleotides match TRBD2. The origin of this receptor is a human donor in a cohort sampled during active COVID-19. CDR3 in DNA: TGTGCCAGCCGTCTAGCGGGAGGCCCAACGGCGTTCAATGAGCAGTTCTTC. The encoded protein is CASRLAGGPTAFNEQFF.